A selection of T cell receptor beta chains follows, all from one sample in a study of blood T cell repertoires in COVID-19. TCRdb's table, derived via immunoSEQ multiplex PCR, lists solely in-frame clones and lacks some. Of fewer than 400,000 clones detected, roughly 90% appear once; the ten largest clones hold approximately 18%. Sequenced sample: PBMCs or T cells enriched from blood (not recorded which). The receptors were sampled from a woman aged 25-40 years who had recovered from COVID-19. CDR3s include the opening cysteine and the closing phenylalanine or tryptophan. D genes are given only for firm matches. Clone size is not always given. Where it is, it says once, few, many or a class for expanded clones.

cdr3_aa: CASNLDGGNEQFF
clone_size: .
v_call: TRBV2
d_call: .

cdr3_aa: CASQAPGHPYNEQFF
clone_size: .
v_call: TRBV3-1/TRBV3-2
d_call: .

cdr3_aa: CASRRDRVSYNEQFF
clone_size: .
v_call: TRBV6-4
d_call: TRBD1

cdr3_aa: CATEGPPGEQYF
clone_size: .
v_call: TRBV27
d_call: .

cdr3_aa: CASSLGVRETQYF
clone_size: .
v_call: TRBV11-1
d_call: .

cdr3_aa: CASSPRDPRDTQYF
clone_size: .
v_call: TRBV27
d_call: .

cdr3_aa: CASSLRGDYGYTF
clone_size: .
v_call: TRBV5-5
d_call: .

cdr3_aa: CASTKPGQGAYNEQFF
clone_size: .
v_call: TRBV30
d_call: TRBD1

cdr3_aa: CASSPGLGYEQYF
clone_size: .
v_call: TRBV5-1
d_call: .

cdr3_aa: CASRGRTGPIDSNTGELFF
clone_size: .
v_call: TRBV19
d_call: TRBD1

cdr3_aa: CASSDGIMGQGSDEQYF
clone_size: .
v_call: TRBV2
d_call: TRBD1

cdr3_aa: CAAPTLQGEWNTGELFF
clone_size: .
v_call: TRBV7-9
d_call: TRBD1

cdr3_aa: CASKKLQETQYF
clone_size: .
v_call: TRBV7-9
d_call: .

cdr3_aa: CASSLGQGDYGYTF
clone_size: once
v_call: TRBV7-9
d_call: TRBD1

cdr3_aa: CASSLSGTDYGYTF
clone_size: .
v_call: TRBV18
d_call: TRBD1

cdr3_aa: CASSGIGGAREQYF
clone_size: .
v_call: TRBV5-1
d_call: .

cdr3_aa: CASSLRGLELTDTQYF
clone_size: .
v_call: TRBV27
d_call: TRBD1

cdr3_aa: CASSLRGAGSGNTIYF
clone_size: .
v_call: TRBV11-2
d_call: .

cdr3_aa: CASSLGAIGNTEAFF
clone_size: .
v_call: TRBV5-8
d_call: .

cdr3_aa: CASSPQEEDTQYF
clone_size: .
v_call: TRBV18
d_call: .

cdr3_aa: CASGSGGSGANVLTF
clone_size: .
v_call: TRBV2
d_call: .

cdr3_aa: CSVDSVAKNIQYF
clone_size: .
v_call: TRBV29-1
d_call: .

cdr3_aa: CASSPGRGDTEAFF
clone_size: .
v_call: TRBV21-1
d_call: .

cdr3_aa: CASSQDSTRNYGYTF
clone_size: .
v_call: TRBV4-3
d_call: .

cdr3_aa: CASSTATGGPEKLFF
clone_size: once
v_call: TRBV7-9
d_call: TRBD1